The rows below give T cell receptor beta chains drawn from one sample of a study of T cell repertoires in cytomegalovirus infection. TCRdb processed the reads anew with MiXCR; each CDR3 protein has one entry. This sample has roughly 230,000 distinct CDR3 sequences, with approximately 24% found just once. Sequencing was done on a sample of CD8+ T cells from PBMCs. The receptors were gathered from a human donor in good health (CMV status not recorded). Some clones in this sample may be carry-over from other donors' samples. CDR3s include the opening cysteine and the closing phenylalanine or tryptophan. The D gene is left open where the match is weak. Not all rows give a size; the values are once, few, many and, for expanded clones, a class.

D gene: -; J gene: TRBJ1-5; clone size: -; V gene: TRBV6-5; CDR3 length: 13; CDR3 DNA: TGTGCCAGCAAAGGGCTTTTGGGCCAGCCCCAGCATTTT; CDR3 protein: CASKGLLGQPQHF
D gene: -; J gene: TRBJ1-2; clone size: -; V gene: TRBV14; CDR3 length: 13; CDR3 DNA: TGTGCCAGCAGCCCTTTAAGGTTCCTTGGCTACACCTTC; CDR3 protein: CASSPLRFLGYTF
D gene: -; J gene: TRBJ1-1; clone size: many; V gene: TRBV2; CDR3 length: 12; CDR3 DNA: TGTGCCAGCAACGCACAGGGCACTGAAGCTTTCTTT; CDR3 protein: CASNAQGTEAFF
D gene: -; J gene: TRBJ2-7; clone size: few; V gene: TRBV28; CDR3 length: 16; CDR3 DNA: TGTGCCAGCAGTTTTCTGAGTCAGGCCGACTCCTACGAGCAGTACTTC; CDR3 protein: CASSFLSQADSYEQYF
D gene: TRBD2; J gene: TRBJ2-3; clone size: -; V gene: TRBV5-1; CDR3 length: 16; CDR3 DNA: TGCGCCAGCAGCTTCTCTTCCAGCGGGGGCACAGATACGCAGTATTTT; CDR3 protein: CASSFSSSGGTDTQYF
D gene: TRBD1; J gene: TRBJ1-3; clone size: many; V gene: TRBV7-6; CDR3 length: 17; CDR3 DNA: TGTGCCAGCAGCCTGCTTGGGGACAGGGGACCTGGAAACACCATATATTTT; CDR3 protein: CASSLLGDRGPGNTIYF
D gene: -; J gene: TRBJ2-1; clone size: many; V gene: TRBV7-9; CDR3 length: 17; CDR3 DNA: TGTGCCAGCAGCCGCACGGACCTTCGTTACTCCTACAATGAGCAGTTCTTC; CDR3 protein: CASSRTDLRYSYNEQFF
D gene: -; J gene: TRBJ2-5; clone size: many; V gene: TRBV28; CDR3 length: 19; CDR3 DNA: TGTGCCAGCAGTCCATCGCCCGGGGTCGGAAGGCAGTACCAAGAGACCCAGTACTTC; CDR3 protein: CASSPSPGVGRQYQETQYF
D gene: TRBD2; J gene: TRBJ2-3; clone size: -; V gene: TRBV5-6; CDR3 length: 14; CDR3 DNA: TGTGCCAGCAGCTACGGGGGGGCAGCAGATACGCAGTATTTT; CDR3 protein: CASSYGGAADTQYF
D gene: TRBD1; J gene: TRBJ1-1; clone size: many; V gene: TRBV27; CDR3 length: 14; CDR3 DNA: TGTGCCACCGCCTTGGACAGGGCGAACACTGAAGCTTTCTTT; CDR3 protein: CATALDRANTEAFF
D gene: TRBD2; J gene: TRBJ2-1; clone size: many; V gene: TRBV7-9; CDR3 length: 13; CDR3 DNA: TGTGCCAGCAGCTTACTAGCGGGGGAGGAGCAGTTCTTC; CDR3 protein: CASSLLAGEEQFF
D gene: TRBD2; J gene: TRBJ2-1; clone size: many; V gene: TRBV7-8; CDR3 length: 15; CDR3 DNA: TGTGCCAGCAGCTCCCTACTAGCGGGGTACAATGAGCAGTTCTTC; CDR3 protein: CASSSLLAGYNEQFF
D gene: TRBD2; J gene: TRBJ2-1; clone size: -; V gene: TRBV7-8; CDR3 length: 18; CDR3 DNA: TGTGCCAGCAGCCCGGGACTAGCGTCCGATAGGGGCTACAATGACCAGTTCTTC; CDR3 protein: CASSPGLASDRGYNDQFF
D gene: TRBD2; J gene: TRBJ2-7; clone size: -; V gene: TRBV7-2; CDR3 length: 16; CDR3 DNA: TGTGTCAGCAGCTGGACTAGCGGGGGGGGTTCCTACGAGCAGTACTTC; CDR3 protein: CVSSWTSGGGSYEQYF
D gene: -; J gene: TRBJ2-2; clone size: many; V gene: TRBV7-9; CDR3 length: 11; CDR3 DNA: TGTGCCAGCAGGGGCGCCGGGGAGCTGTTTTTT; CDR3 protein: CASRGAGELFF
D gene: TRBD1; J gene: TRBJ1-1; clone size: -; V gene: TRBV29-1; CDR3 length: 14; CDR3 DNA: TGCAGCGTGGTAGGGGGCGCCTCGGGCACTGAAGCTTTCTTT; CDR3 protein: CSVVGGASGTEAFF
D gene: TRBD1; J gene: TRBJ2-3; clone size: -; V gene: TRBV20-1; CDR3 length: 15; CDR3 DNA: TGCAGTGCTAGTCTGGCCAGGGGGCAGAAAGATACGCAGTATTTT; CDR3 protein: CSASLARGQKDTQYF
D gene: -; J gene: TRBJ1-1; clone size: many; V gene: TRBV7-8; CDR3 length: 11; CDR3 DNA: TGTGCCAGCAGCTTAGAAGATCAAGCTTTCTTT; CDR3 protein: CASSLEDQAFF
D gene: TRBD1; J gene: TRBJ2-7; clone size: -; V gene: TRBV12-3/TRBV12-4; CDR3 length: 15; CDR3 DNA: TGTGCCAGTACCTTAAACCGGGACAGGTCCTACGAGCAGTACTTC; CDR3 protein: CASTLNRDRSYEQYF
D gene: -; J gene: TRBJ2-5; clone size: many; V gene: TRBV24-1; CDR3 length: 13; CDR3 DNA: TGTGCCACCAGTGACGGGCCCCAAGAGACCCAGTACTTC; CDR3 protein: CATSDGPQETQYF
D gene: TRBD2; J gene: TRBJ2-1; clone size: -; V gene: TRBV24-1; CDR3 length: 16; CDR3 DNA: TGTGCCACCAGTGATGTAGGACTAGCGGTCTCCAATGAGCAGTTCTTC; CDR3 protein: CATSDVGLAVSNEQFF
D gene: -; J gene: TRBJ2-7; clone size: few; V gene: TRBV5-6; CDR3 length: 14; CDR3 DNA: TGTGCCAGCAGCACCCCGGCGGAGAACTACGAGCAGTACTTC; CDR3 protein: CASSTPAENYEQYF
D gene: TRBD1; J gene: TRBJ1-5; clone size: few; V gene: TRBV3-1; CDR3 length: 16; CDR3 DNA: TGTGCCAGCAGCCAGCTACCGGGACAGGGTATACAGCCCCAGCATTTT; CDR3 protein: CASSQLPGQGIQPQHF
D gene: -; J gene: TRBJ2-1; clone size: -; V gene: TRBV6-6; CDR3 length: 14; CDR3 DNA: TGTGCCAGCATAACCCCCGGGGTGGGCCCCGAGCAGTTCTTC; CDR3 protein: CASITPGVGPEQFF
D gene: TRBD2; J gene: TRBJ2-3; clone size: once; V gene: TRBV6-2/TRBV6-3; CDR3 length: 18; CDR3 DNA: TGTGCCAGCAGTTATCTGGAAGTGGTGCGGGGGGAGGAGAATACGCAGTATTTT; CDR3 protein: CASSYLEVVRGEENTQYF
D gene: -; J gene: TRBJ1-1; clone size: many; V gene: TRBV25-1; CDR3 length: 12; CDR3 DNA: TGTGCCAGCAGCGGGGGGTGGACTGAAGCTTTCTTT; CDR3 protein: CASSGGWTEAFF
D gene: TRBD2; J gene: TRBJ2-3; clone size: -; V gene: TRBV20-1; CDR3 length: 15; CDR3 DNA: TGCAGTGCTAGCTCACTAGCGGGGGACATAGATACGCAGTATTTT; CDR3 protein: CSASSLAGDIDTQYF
D gene: -; J gene: TRBJ2-3; clone size: few; V gene: TRBV6-5; CDR3 length: 15; CDR3 DNA: TGTGCCAGCAATCCCGAGGGGCAGCCCGCAGATACGCAGTATTTT; CDR3 protein: CASNPEGQPADTQYF
D gene: -; J gene: TRBJ2-3; clone size: -; V gene: TRBV7-6; CDR3 length: 16; CDR3 DNA: TGTGCCAGCAGCCACACCATCGGGGCTCTACCCCATACGCAGTATTTT; CDR3 protein: CASSHTIGALPHTQYF
D gene: -; J gene: TRBJ2-1; clone size: few; V gene: TRBV28; CDR3 length: 16; CDR3 DNA: TGTGCCAGCAGTTTATCCGGCCCCCAAAACTGGAATGAGCAGTTCTTC; CDR3 protein: CASSLSGPQNWNEQFF
D gene: -; J gene: TRBJ2-2; clone size: -; V gene: TRBV29-1; CDR3 length: 13; CDR3 DNA: TGCAGCGTTGTAAGGGGTCACACCGGGGAGCTGTTTTTT; CDR3 protein: CSVVRGHTGELFF
D gene: -; J gene: TRBJ2-5; clone size: -; V gene: TRBV20-1; CDR3 length: 10; CDR3 DNA: TGCAGTGCGGCGGGTGGGACCCAGTACTTC; CDR3 protein: CSAAGGTQYF
D gene: -; J gene: TRBJ2-2; clone size: -; V gene: TRBV7-3; CDR3 length: 15; CDR3 DNA: TGTGCCAGCAGCTTACTGGGGGGCCACACCGGGGAGCTGTTTTTT; CDR3 protein: CASSLLGGHTGELFF
D gene: -; J gene: TRBJ2-7; clone size: few; V gene: TRBV10-3; CDR3 length: 12; CDR3 DNA: TGTGCCATCAGTGAGGACAACTACGAGCAGTACTTC; CDR3 protein: CAISEDNYEQYF
D gene: -; J gene: TRBJ2-4; clone size: -; V gene: TRBV5-6; CDR3 length: 13; CDR3 DNA: TGTGCCAGCAGCTCGGGACAAGTTGACATTCAGTACTTC; CDR3 protein: CASSSGQVDIQYF
D gene: -; J gene: TRBJ2-5; clone size: -; V gene: TRBV29-1; CDR3 length: 13; CDR3 DNA: TGCAGCGGCCGAAGGGCTAGCGAAGAGACCCAGTACTTC; CDR3 protein: CSGRRASEETQYF
D gene: TRBD1; J gene: TRBJ1-1; clone size: -; V gene: TRBV6-2/TRBV6-3; CDR3 length: 13; CDR3 DNA: TGTGCCAGCAGTTTTGGACAGGGGAGTAGCGCTTTCTTT; CDR3 protein: CASSFGQGSSAFF
D gene: -; J gene: TRBJ1-1; clone size: few; V gene: TRBV4-1; CDR3 length: 14; CDR3 DNA: TGCGCCAGCAGCCAAGAGGCGACAACCCCTGAAGCTTTCTTT; CDR3 protein: CASSQEATTPEAFF
D gene: TRBD2; J gene: TRBJ2-1; clone size: many; V gene: TRBV20-1; CDR3 length: 15; CDR3 DNA: TGCAGTGCTAGAGACGGGACTAGCGGGGGAAAAGAGCAGTTCTTC; CDR3 protein: CSARDGTSGGKEQFF
D gene: -; J gene: TRBJ1-1; clone size: many; V gene: TRBV7-2; CDR3 length: 14; CDR3 DNA: TGTGCCAGCAGCTTAACCCAGGGAAACACTGAAGCTTTCTTT; CDR3 protein: CASSLTQGNTEAFF